Listed below are T cell receptor beta chains from one sample, sequenced in a study of cytomegalovirus exposure and HLA in healthy donors. The table came from immunoSEQ multiplex PCR; TCRdb's copy has only in-frame clones and leaves some out. Of more than 70,000 clones in the sample, 65% to 70% were seen once. Sequences were obtained from PBMCs. These receptors were obtained from a middle-aged man in good health and CMV-seropositive. The CDR3 runs from the conserved cysteine through the conserved F or W. Each record gives: D gene, clone size, J gene, V gene, CDR3 protein, CDR3 DNA. A D gene is named only where the DNA matches it firmly. Size values are once, few and many counts, or a class for expanded clones, and some rows have none.

d_call: NA
clone_size: NA
j_call: TRBJ1-1
v_call: TRBV4-3
cdr3_aa: CASKITRDTEAFF
cdr3_nt: TGCGCCAGCAAGATAACGCGGGACACTGAAGCTTTCTTT

d_call: TRBD1
clone_size: NA
j_call: TRBJ1-4
v_call: TRBV5-1
cdr3_aa: CASSLTTTGQGLHEELFF
cdr3_nt: TGCGCCAGCAGCTTGACAACAACCGGACAGGGCCTACATGAGGAACTGTTTTTT

d_call: NA
clone_size: NA
j_call: TRBJ2-3
v_call: TRBV6-5
cdr3_aa: CASSYSGSKGTDTQYF
cdr3_nt: TGTGCCAGCAGTTACTCCGGTAGCAAGGGCACAGATACGCAGTATTTT

d_call: NA
clone_size: NA
j_call: TRBJ1-2
v_call: TRBV2
cdr3_aa: CASRTEQGVMNGYTF
cdr3_nt: TGTGCCAGCAGGACAGAACAGGGAGTAATGAATGGCTACACCTTC

d_call: NA
clone_size: NA
j_call: TRBJ2-6
v_call: TRBV5-1
cdr3_aa: CASSLDRTGANVLTF
cdr3_nt: TGCGCCAGCAGCTTGGACAGGACTGGGGCCAACGTCCTGACTTTC

d_call: NA
clone_size: NA
j_call: TRBJ2-1
v_call: TRBV2
cdr3_aa: CALLRGGNEQFF
cdr3_nt: TGTGCCCTACTCAGGGGCGGCAATGAGCAGTTCTTC

d_call: TRBD1
clone_size: medium-sized
j_call: TRBJ2-1
v_call: TRBV7-9
cdr3_aa: CASSQDRDNEQFF
cdr3_nt: TGTGCCAGCAGTCAGGACAGGGACAATGAGCAGTTCTTC

d_call: NA
clone_size: NA
j_call: TRBJ2-3
v_call: TRBV11-2
cdr3_aa: CASSLSPGETDTQYF
cdr3_nt: TGTGCCAGCAGCTTAAGCCCGGGAGAGACAGATACGCAGTATTTT

d_call: TRBD1
clone_size: NA
j_call: TRBJ1-5
v_call: TRBV6-6
cdr3_aa: CASSAGQGRSNQPQHF
cdr3_nt: TGTGCCAGCAGCGCAGGACAGGGTAGAAGCAATCAGCCCCAGCATTTT

d_call: TRBD2
clone_size: NA
j_call: TRBJ2-7
v_call: TRBV7-2
cdr3_aa: CASSLGISGGARVYEQYF
cdr3_nt: TGTGCCAGCAGCTTAGGCATAAGCGGGGGGGCCAGAGTTTACGAGCAGTACTTC

d_call: TRBD1
clone_size: NA
j_call: TRBJ2-7
v_call: TRBV14
cdr3_aa: CASSQGQGPYEQYF
cdr3_nt: TGTGCCAGCAGCCAAGGACAGGGTCCCTACGAGCAGTACTTC

d_call: TRBD1
clone_size: NA
j_call: TRBJ2-2
v_call: TRBV7-3
cdr3_aa: CASSPGGTNTGELFF
cdr3_nt: TGTGCCAGCAGCCCAGGGGGTACGAACACCGGGGAGCTGTTTTTT

d_call: NA
clone_size: NA
j_call: TRBJ1-2
v_call: TRBV21-1
cdr3_aa: CASSSGTGDGYTF
cdr3_nt: TGTGCCAGCAGCTCCGGGACAGGAGATGGCTACACCTTC

d_call: NA
clone_size: NA
j_call: TRBJ1-6
v_call: TRBV6-5
cdr3_aa: CASRTASNSPLHF
cdr3_nt: TGTGCCAGCAGGACAGCTTCTAATTCACCCCTCCACTTT

d_call: NA
clone_size: NA
j_call: TRBJ1-5
v_call: TRBV5-5
cdr3_aa: CASSFTESNQPQHF
cdr3_nt: TGTGCCAGCAGCTTTACAGAGAGCAATCAGCCCCAGCATTTT

d_call: TRBD2
clone_size: NA
j_call: TRBJ2-3
v_call: TRBV5-1
cdr3_aa: CASSLGLAGVDTQYF
cdr3_nt: TGCGCCAGCAGCTTGGGTCTAGCGGGAGTGGATACGCAGTATTTT

d_call: NA
clone_size: NA
j_call: TRBJ1-2
v_call: TRBV27
cdr3_aa: CASSLSDGVGYTF
cdr3_nt: TGTGCCAGCAGTTTATCGGACGGGGTTGGCTACACCTTC

d_call: NA
clone_size: NA
j_call: TRBJ1-2
v_call: TRBV30
cdr3_aa: CAWSPDYGYTF
cdr3_nt: TGTGCCTGGAGCCCGGACTATGGCTACACCTTC

d_call: TRBD1
clone_size: NA
j_call: TRBJ1-5
v_call: TRBV12-5
cdr3_aa: CASGLAQGARPQHF
cdr3_nt: TGTGCTAGTGGTTTGGCGCAGGGGGCTAGGCCCCAGCATTTT

d_call: TRBD1
clone_size: NA
j_call: TRBJ2-3
v_call: TRBV7-2
cdr3_aa: CASALTGGDTQYF
cdr3_nt: TGTGCCAGCGCACTGACAGGGGGGGATACGCAGTATTTT

d_call: NA
clone_size: few
j_call: TRBJ2-7
v_call: TRBV5-1
cdr3_aa: CASSLAPPRGYEQYF
cdr3_nt: TGCGCCAGCAGCTTGGCTCCGCCTCGGGGGTACGAGCAGTACTTC

d_call: NA
clone_size: NA
j_call: TRBJ1-2
v_call: TRBV9
cdr3_aa: CASSIGDGGIYGYTF
cdr3_nt: TGTGCCAGCAGCATAGGAGACGGGGGGATCTATGGCTACACCTTC

d_call: TRBD1
clone_size: NA
j_call: TRBJ1-2
v_call: TRBV28
cdr3_aa: CASSMGQNYGYTF
cdr3_nt: TGTGCCAGCAGTATGGGACAGAACTATGGCTACACCTTC

d_call: TRBD2
clone_size: NA
j_call: TRBJ2-3
v_call: TRBV15
cdr3_aa: CATSRDPPSGGSGTQYF
cdr3_nt: TGTGCCACCAGCAGAGATCCCCCTAGCGGGGGGTCGGGTACGCAGTATTTT

d_call: NA
clone_size: once
j_call: TRBJ2-5
v_call: TRBV9
cdr3_aa: CASSVAGNQGQETQYF
cdr3_nt: TGTGCCAGCAGCGTAGCCGGAAATCAGGGCCAAGAGACCCAGTACTTC

d_call: NA
clone_size: NA
j_call: TRBJ2-7
v_call: TRBV6-5
cdr3_aa: CASSYSAQGRTYEQYF
cdr3_nt: TGTGCCAGCAGTTACTCCGCGCAGGGTAGGACCTACGAGCAGTACTTC

d_call: NA
clone_size: few
j_call: TRBJ2-5
v_call: TRBV7-8
cdr3_aa: CASSRSRIGVEETQYF
cdr3_nt: TGTGCCAGCAGCCGCTCTCGAATAGGGGTTGAGGAGACCCAGTACTTC

d_call: NA
clone_size: NA
j_call: TRBJ1-1
v_call: TRBV5-1
cdr3_aa: CASSLAEEGTEAFF
cdr3_nt: TGCGCCAGCAGCTTGGCGGAGGAAGGGACTGAAGCTTTCTTT